The 21 T cell receptor beta chains given below trace back to one sample, sequenced in a study of CD8+CD57+ T cells in acquired aplastic anemia. Patients sequenced had flow cytometry evidence of CD8+CD57+ cell expansion. The template for TCR beta VDJ and CDR3 sequence profiling was genomic DNA. TCRdb recomputed calls from the reads with MiXCR, one row per CDR3 protein. The profile shows 120,000 or so distinct CDR3 sequences, almost 40% of them singletons. The sequenced material came from sorted CD4+, CD8+, or CD8+CD57+ T cells (not recorded which) from PBMCs. The receptors come from a human donor with aplastic anemia.

This clonotype has at least ten counts. DNA for the CDR3: TGCGCCAGCAGCTTGAAAGGCCCGGGGGGCTCCTACAATGAGCAGTTCTTC. As protein: CASSLKGPGGSYNEQFF. The V and J genes are TRBV5-1 and TRBJ2-1; 7 bases match TRBD2. V gave up 1 base and J gave up 0 bases; unmatched junction bases: 7. The CDR3 is 17 amino acids. Looked up from germline, CDR1 is SGHRS and CDR2 is YFSETQ.

The chain uses TRBV29-1 and TRBJ2-5; 7 nucleotides line up with TRBD1. Germline V gene lookup returns CDR1 SQVTM and CDR2 ANQGSEA. V was pared by 1 base and J by 6 bases, with 5 bases of the junction left unmatched. The CDR3 spans 13 residues. CDR3 coding DNA: TGCAGCGTTGAAGTAGGGGGCCTCAAGACCCAGTACTTC. This sequence encodes CSVEVGGLKTQYF.

This clonotype was seen repeatedly, ten times or more. CDR3 nucleotide sequence: TGCGCCAGCAGCCCTGGGGACTTTCCTAGCGTTTTTAGCCCCTACGAGCAGTACGTC. It codes for CASSPGDFPSVFSPYEQYV. The chain combines TRBV4-1 with TRBJ2-7, with D possibly TRBD2 on 6 matching bases. CDR1 is MGHRA and CDR2 is YSYEKL in the germline V gene. V was cut by 4 bases and J by 2 bases, with 27 bases left in between. CDR3 length equals 19 residues.

The rearrangement links TRBV30 to TRBJ2-3; TRBD1 matches 12 bases. J lost 2 bases, V lost 2 bases, and 5 bases had no gene match. In germline, CDR1 is GTSNPN, CDR2 SVGIG (reference sequence). This CDR3 has 16 residues. The CDR3 DNA sequence: TGTGCCTGGAGTACAGGGACAGGGGGCTCCACAGATACGCAGTATTTT. It is translated as CAWSTGTGGSTDTQYF.

This clonotype was observed a single time. The CDR3, as DNA: TGCGCCAGCAGCTGGCCAGGGGTGGGAACTGAAGCTTTCTTT. Amino acid sequence: CASSWPGVGTEAFF. This chain links TRBV10-1 with TRBJ1-1; TRBD1 is a possible D gene (6 bases). The CDR3 totals 14 residues. The germline V gene has CDR1 WNHNN and CDR2 SYGVQD (reference sequence). Trimming cost V 6 bases and J 5 bases, with 16 bases left between them.

At least ten counts were recorded for this clonotype. V usage is TRBV20-1 and J usage is TRBJ1-3; 8 nucleotides match TRBD1. V lost 6 bases, J lost 2 bases, and 3 bases stayed unmatched. The length of the CDR3 is 13 residues. From germline, CDR1 is DFQATT and CDR2 SNEGSKA (reference sequence). The CDR3 nucleotides are TGCAGTGCCCAGGGGGCCACTGGAAACACCATATATTTT. Amino acid sequence: CSAQGATGNTIYF.

The rearrangement uses TRBV9 and TRBJ1-4; no reliable D call. The germline V gene has CDR1 SGDLS and CDR2 YYNGEE. This CDR3 comprises 15 residues. Trimming shortened V by 7 bases and J by 0 bases, and 13 bases separated the two germline ends. CDR3: CASGVGDATNEKLFF. The CDR3, as DNA: TGTGCCAGCGGGGTTGGGGATGCAACTAATGAAAAACTGTTTTTT.

V and J are TRBV20-1 and TRBJ1-5, with 10 bases lining up with TRBD1. Germline-derived CDR1 and CDR2 are DFQATT and SNEGSKA (reference sequence). The CDR3 spans 15 residues. After removal of 4 bases from V and 6 bases from J, the junction contained 9 bases not matched to a gene. CDR3 nucleotides: TGCAGTGCTATCCGGGACAGGGGTCAAGGTCAGCCCCAGCATTTT. Amino acids: CSAIRDRGQGQPQHF.

This clonotype was counted at least ten times. The chain couples TRBV5-1 to TRBJ1-2; 9 nucleotides align to TRBD1. The CDR3 covers 15 residues. Per the germline V gene, CDR1 is SGHRS and CDR2 is YFSETQ. With V trimmed by 4 bases and J by 3 bases, 7 bases remained unmatched. The CDR3 protein is CASSPQGASHYGYTF. DNA of the CDR3: TGCGCCAGCAGCCCACAGGGGGCGTCTCACTATGGCTACACCTTC. The whole variable domain, remainder taken from reference TRBV5-1 and TRBJ1-2, is KAGVTQTPRYLIKTRGQQVTLSCSPISGHRSVSWYQQTPGQGLQFLFEYFSETQRNKGNFPGRFSGRQFSNSRSEMNVSTLELGDSALYLCASSPQGASHYGYTFGSGTRLTVV.

This clonotype came up many times. V gene TRBV6-1 combines with J gene TRBJ1-3; tentatively, D is TRBD1 (5 bases). Germline assignment: CDR1 MNHNS and CDR2 SASEGT. The CDR3 consists of 19 residues. V was cut by 1 base and J by 0 bases, with 19 bases left in between. The CDR3 here is CASSEGGWSPRDSGNTIYF. CDR3 sequence (DNA): TGTGCCAGCAGTGAAGGCGGATGGTCTCCCAGGGACTCTGGAAACACCATATATTTT.

This clonotype was detected ten times or more. The chain is built from TRBV5-5 and TRBJ1-3; D might be TRBD1 (6 bases). Per germline, CDR1 SGHKS and CDR2 YYEKEE (reference sequence). The V end was cut by 2 bases, the J end by 0 bases, with 12 bases between. The CDR3 sequence is 16 residues long. Here the CDR3 DNA reads TGTGCCAGCAGCTTAGGATCAGGGGTCTCTGGAAACACCATATATTTT. It specifies CASSLGSGVSGNTIYF.

This clonotype was picked up a small number of times. The J gene is TRBJ2-7, the V gene TRBV27; 7 nucleotides line up with TRBD2. Germline values: CDR1 MNHEY, CDR2 SMNVEV (reference sequence). The CDR3 contains 18 residues. Trimming removed 1 base from V and 6 bases from J; junction bases left unmatched: 18. CDR3 sequence (DNA): TGTGCCAGCAGTTTATTAGGACTAGTATCCCAATCCTCCGGCGAGCAGTACTTC. Amino acids: CASSLLGLVSQSSGEQYF.

The genes are TRBV9 and TRBJ2-5, with TRBD1 identical over 10 bases. The germline V gene has CDR1 SGDLS and CDR2 YYNGEE. V gave up 5 bases and J gave up 5 bases; unmatched junction bases: 9. This CDR3 contains 15 residues. The CDR3: CASSPRQGAGETQYF. In DNA, the CDR3 is TGTGCCAGCAGTCCGAGACAGGGGGCAGGGGAGACCCAGTACTTC.

This chain connects TRBV29-1 to TRBJ2-7; a weak D match, TRBD2 (6 bases). Trimming took off 4 bases at V and 7 bases at J, with 14 bases between the two ends. There are 12 residues in the CDR3. The germline V gene has CDR1 SQVTM and CDR2 ANQGSEA. The CDR3 region has the DNA TGCAGCGTTGGACTCGGGGGATATGAGCAGTACTTC. It codes for CSVGLGGYEQYF.

This clonotype was observed many times. This chain links TRBV5-1 with TRBJ2-7, with TRBD1 matching 9 bases. V shed 5 bases, J shed 7 bases, and the junction held 7 bases outside the gene matches. This CDR3 contains 13 residues. Germline lookup yields CDR1 SGHRS and CDR2 YFSETQ. CDR3 DNA: TGCGCCAGCAGGATGACAGGGGGATATGAGCAGTACTTC. Its translation: CASRMTGGYEQYF. Together with reference TRBV5-1 and TRBJ2-7, the CDR3 gives the full variable domain: KAGVTQTPRYLIKTRGQQVTLSCSPISGHRSVSWYQQTPGQGLQFLFEYFSETQRNKGNFPGRFSGRQFSNSRSEMNVSTLELGDSALYLCASRMTGGYEQYFGPGTRLTVT.

V is TRBV20-1 and J is TRBJ1-2, with D possibly being TRBD1 (5 bases). Germline V gene data show CDR1 as DFQATT and CDR2 as SNEGSKA (reference sequence). V was cut by 2 bases and J by 7 bases, with 14 bases left in between. The CDR3 runs 13 residues. This CDR3 reads CSARSGQGIGYTF. DNA for the CDR3: TGCAGTGCTAGATCGGGGCAGGGAATTGGCTACACCTTC.

This clonotype appeared once. The chain is built from TRBV19 and TRBJ1-1, with 9 bases that match TRBD1. Germline V lookup: CDR1 LNHDA, CDR2 SQIVND (reference sequence). The CDR3 is made up of 15 amino acids. The ends lost 1 base at V and 1 base at J; junction bases unmatched: 1. CDR3 bases: TGTGCCAGTAGTATAGTACAGGGGGCGAACACTGAAGCTTTCTTT. This translates into CASSIVQGANTEAFF.

This clonotype was counted many times. The genes are TRBV6-2 or TRBV6-3 and TRBJ1-2; 7 bases line up with TRBD1. Trimming removed 6 bases from V and 8 bases from J; junction bases left unmatched: 6. Germline V lookup: CDR1 MNHEY, CDR2 SVGEGT. This CDR3 has 12 amino acids. The CDR3, as DNA: TGTGCCAGCAGGTCTACGGACAGGGGCTACACCTTC. As protein: CASRSTDRGYTF.

The rearrangement joins TRBV10-3 to TRBJ2-7, with 8 bases that match TRBD1. The CDR3 runs 14 residues. Germline values: CDR1 ENHRY, CDR2 SYGVKD. V lost 8 bases to trimming and J lost 4 bases; unmatched junction nucleotides: 10. The CDR3 DNA follows: TGTGCCATCGCCTTAGGGACAGGTACTTACGAGCAGTACTTC. Its translation: CAIALGTGTYEQYF.

This clonotype was recorded only once. This chain connects TRBV25-1 to TRBJ2-7, with D uncertain. V was shortened by 6 bases and J by 5 bases, with 8 bases between the two germline ends. The CDR3 sequence is 11 residues long. From germline, CDR1 is MGHDK and CDR2 SYGVNS. DNA for the CDR3: TGTGCCAGCAGCCAAGGTCACGAGCAGTACTTC. It yields the protein CASSQGHEQYF.

The table lists this clonotype with many counts. This rearrangement joins TRBV6-2 or TRBV6-3 to TRBJ2-7, with 9 bases fitting TRBD1. The CDR3 length is 14 residues. Germline values: CDR1 MNHEY, CDR2 SVGEGT. V trimming: 5 bases; J trimming: 1 base; junction bases outside the gene matches: 3. CDR3 sequence reads: CASSTGGWSYEQYF. Here the CDR3 DNA reads TGTGCCAGCAGTACAGGGGGCTGGTCCTACGAGCAGTACTTC.